The 32 T cell receptor beta chains reported below all come from one sample, sequenced in a study of cytomegalovirus exposure and HLA in healthy donors. PCR amplification relied on 60 Vbeta primers (plus 13 Jbeta primers). TCRdb's table, derived via immunoSEQ multiplex PCR, lists solely in-frame clones and lacks some. The data contain 140,000 to 150,000 clones, about three quarters of them seen just once; the ten biggest clones take up less than 2%. Sample: PBMCs. The receptor source for this set is a woman in her 30s in good health and CMV-seronegative.

This clone was seen only once. This chain links TRBV5-6 with TRBJ1-2, with TRBD1 matching 8 bases. The junction had 10 bases not matched to a gene; V was cut back by 4 bases and J by 2 bases. The CDR3 spans 16 residues. CDR1 and CDR2 from the germline V gene are SGHDT and YYEEEE. Written as DNA, the CDR3 is TGTGCCAGCAGCCCCCGGGGACGACAGGGGAACTATGGCTACACCTTC. Protein sequence: CASSPRGRQGNYGYTF. Together with reference TRBV5-6 and TRBJ1-2, the CDR3 gives the full variable domain: DAGVTQSPTHLIKTRGQQVTLRCSPKSGHDTVSWYQQALGQGPQFIFQYYEEEERQRGNFPDRFSGHQFPNYSSELNVNALLLGDSALYLCASSPRGRQGNYGYTFGSGTRLTVV.

The J gene is TRBJ2-7, the V gene TRBV7-6; 10 bases fit TRBD1. With V trimmed by 1 base and J by 7 bases, 4 bases remained unmatched. The CDR3 totals 14 residues. Germline-derived CDR1 and CDR2 are SGHVS and FNYEAQ. CDR3 in DNA: TGTGCCAGCAGCTTAGGACAGGGGGCTGGAGAGCAGTACTTC. The encoded protein is CASSLGQGAGEQYF.

The chain joins TRBV14 to TRBJ1-6, with D possibly matching TRBD1 (5 bases). Looked up from germline, CDR1 is SGHDN and CDR2 is FVKESK. V dropped 1 base and J dropped 0 bases, with 10 bases sitting between them. The length of the CDR3 is 17 residues. The CDR3 DNA sequence: TGTGCCAGCAGCCAAGCGCGGGGGAGCTCCTATAATTCACCCCTCCACTTT. It codes for CASSQARGSSYNSPLHF.

This clone came up a few times. The chain couples TRBV5-1 to TRBJ2-2, with D tentatively TRBD1 (5 bases). CDR3 size: 14 residues. V shed 3 bases and J shed 0 bases, with 6 bases lying between them. CDR1 SGHRS and CDR2 YFSETQ come from the germline V gene. CDR3 sequence reads: CASSWTPNTGELFF. CDR3 in DNA: TGCGCCAGCAGCTGGACACCGAACACCGGGGAGCTGTTTTTT. The whole variable domain, remainder taken from reference TRBV5-1 and TRBJ2-2, is KAGVTQTPRYLIKTRGQQVTLSCSPISGHRSVSWYQQTPGQGLQFLFEYFSETQRNKGNFPGRFSGRQFSNSRSEMNVSTLELGDSALYLCASSWTPNTGELFFGEGSRLTVL.

As to this clone: The junction shows a germline mismatch at one end, possibly a read error. The rearrangement joins TRBV29-1 to TRBJ2-5; D may be TRBD1 (5 bases). This CDR3 spans 11 amino acids. Germline assignment: CDR1 SQVTM and CDR2 ANQGSEA. In DNA, the CDR3 is TGTAGCCTCGGTAGGGGCGAGACCCAGTACTTC. Amino acids: CSLGRGETQYF.

The chain carries TRBV6-5 and TRBJ1-6, with D possibly TRBD1 on 5 matching bases. Trimming shortened V by 0 bases and J by 9 bases, and 15 bases separated the two germline ends. The CDR3 is made up of 16 amino acids. Germline loops: CDR1 MNHEY, CDR2 SVGAGI. The DNA for the CDR3 is TGTGCCAGCAGTTACTCGCGGGACCTAGTAATTTCACCCCTCCACTTT. Translating gives CASSYSRDLVISPLHF.

V usage is TRBV4-1 and J usage is TRBJ1-2; maybe TRBD1 (5 bases). Germline loops: CDR1 MGHRA, CDR2 YSYEKL. The CDR3 length is 14 residues. V gave up 4 bases and J gave up 4 bases, with 13 bases separating them. The CDR3 nucleotides are TGCGCCAGCAGCCCCCGGGGGGGTAGCTATGGCTACACCTTC. As protein: CASSPRGGSYGYTF.

The chain links TRBV20-1 to TRBJ2-1; the D is unclear. This CDR3 spans 11 amino acids. With 3 bases removed from V and 6 bases from J, the gap between germline ends came to 6 bases. In germline, CDR1 is DFQATT, CDR2 SNEGSKA (reference sequence). The CDR3 reads CSASNGNEQFF. The CDR3 DNA reads TGCAGTGCTAGTAACGGCAATGAGCAGTTCTTC.

CDR3 bases: TGTGCCAGCAGCCCCATCAGGGCAACTAATGAAAAACTGTTTTTT. This gives the protein CASSPIRATNEKLFF. The chain employs TRBV7-6 and TRBJ1-4; D possibly corresponds to TRBD1 (5 bases). Looked up from germline, CDR1 is SGHVS and CDR2 is FNYEAQ. The CDR3 totals 15 residues. V lost 5 bases and J 0 bases, leaving 10 bases between the germline ends.

The gene calls are TRBV6-4 and TRBJ2-3; TRBD2 matches 14 bases. The V and J ends lost 4 bases and 2 bases, in that order; junction bases with no gene match: 11. Germline lookup yields CDR1 MRHNA and CDR2 SNTAGT. The CDR3 is made up of 19 amino acids. CDR3 bases: TGTGCCAGCAGTGCGTTCGGACTAGCGGGGGGCCAAGCCACAGATACGCAGTATTTT. This encodes CASSAFGLAGGQATDTQYF.

The rearrangement uses TRBV30 and TRBJ1-2; D is unclear. Between the trimmed V and J ends, which lost 2 bases and 4 bases, there was a span of 8 bases. This CDR3 has 12 amino acids. The germline V gene has CDR1 GTSNPN and CDR2 SVGIG (reference sequence). The CDR3 here is CAWSTYFYGYTF. The CDR3 DNA sequence: TGTGCCTGGAGTACCTACTTCTATGGCTACACCTTC.

In its sample, this clone was seen once. The genes are TRBV4-1 and TRBJ1-2; D unclear. With 2 bases removed from V and 5 bases from J, the gap between germline ends came to 12 bases. The CDR3 consists of 14 residues. Germline V gives CDR1 MGHRA, CDR2 YSYEKL. The CDR3 sequence is CASSQFGPGYGYTF. CDR3 DNA sequence: TGCGCCAGCAGCCAATTCGGGCCGGGGTATGGCTACACCTTC.

This chain connects TRBV5-1 to TRBJ2-1; 8 nucleotides align to TRBD2. V lost 5 bases and J lost 2; bases outside the gene matches: 9. The length of the CDR3 is 16 residues. Germline V CDR1 and CDR2: SGHRS, YFSETQ. The CDR3, as DNA: TGCGCCAGCAGACCTCGGGCGGGGGGCCCCTACAATGAGCAGTTCTTC. Protein: CASRPRAGGPYNEQFF.

The J gene is TRBJ1-2, the V gene TRBV9, with D perhaps matching TRBD1 (5 bases). The CDR3 has 16 residues. With 4 bases removed from V and 1 base from J, the gap between germline ends came to 17 bases. The V gene's germline CDR1 is SGDLS and CDR2 YYNGEE. The CDR3 bases are TGTGCCAGCAGCCCGAGTAGGGGCAGTTATAACTATGGCTACACCTTC. This gives the protein CASSPSRGSYNYGYTF. The whole variable domain, remainder taken from reference TRBV9 and TRBJ1-2, is DSGVTQTPKHLITATGQRVTLRCSPRSGDLSVYWYQQSLDQGLQFLIQYYNGEERAKGNILERFSAQQFPDLHSELNLSSLELGDSALYFCASSPSRGSYNYGYTFGSGTRLTVV.

This clone was observed a handful of times. The J gene is TRBJ1-5, the V gene TRBV2; 9 bases agree with TRBD1. V lost 8 bases and J lost 5; bases outside the gene matches: 4. The CDR3 spans 13 residues. Germline V gene sequence: CDR1 SNHLY, CDR2 FYNNEI. This CDR3 reads CASGTGTYQPQHF. The CDR3, as DNA: TGTGCCAGCGGGACAGGGACCTATCAGCCCCAGCATTTT.

The chain joins TRBV25-1 to TRBJ1-6; D gene uncertain. The CDR3 totals 13 residues. V lost 9 bases and J lost 5, with 11 bases in between. Per the germline V gene, CDR1 is MGHDK and CDR2 is SYGVNS. The DNA of the CDR3 is TGTGCCAGTGGGAGAGGGAATAATTCACCCCTCCACTTT. This codes for CASGRGNNSPLHF.

The rearrangement links TRBV5-1 to TRBJ1-4, with 7 bases identical to TRBD1. J was trimmed by 0 bases and V by 2 bases; bases with no gene match: 19. The CDR3 consists of 21 residues. Germline V gene lookup returns CDR1 SGHRS and CDR2 YFSETQ. Here the CDR3 reads CASSFVGLRGGVETTNEKLFF. The DNA for the CDR3 is TGCGCCAGCAGCTTCGTGGGGCTTAGAGGGGGCGTCGAGACAACTAATGAAAAACTGTTTTTT.

The chain has TRBV19 and TRBJ1-1; D is unresolved. In germline, CDR1 is LNHDA, CDR2 SQIVND (reference sequence). V was clipped by 7 bases and J by 2 bases, with 14 bases between them. The CDR3 extends over 14 amino acids. CDR3 loop: CASNSRNPNTEAFF. The CDR3 DNA follows: TGTGCCAGTAATTCCAGGAACCCCAACACTGAAGCTTTCTTT.

This clone was detected only a few times. This chain links TRBV7-6 with TRBJ2-3; TRBD2 aligns across 15 bases. The trim removed 4 bases at V and 1 base at J, leaving 6 bases unmatched. This CDR3 region has 18 residues. In germline, CDR1 is SGHVS, CDR2 FNYEAQ. In nucleotides, the CDR3 is TGTGCCAGCAGCTCCCCGGGACTAGCGGGGGGAGGCACAGATACGCAGTATTTT. Amino acids: CASSSPGLAGGGTDTQYF.

J is TRBJ1-5 and V is TRBV27; D may be TRBD1 (5 bases). Germline CDR1 MNHEY, CDR2 SMNVEV (reference sequence). Between the trimmed V and J ends, which lost 4 bases and 0 bases, there was a span of 19 bases. This CDR3 contains 18 residues. CDR3 DNA sequence: TGTGCCAGCAGTTCCGAGACAGTTCCCCCTTATAGCAATCAGCCCCAGCATTTT. This codes for CASSSETVPPYSNQPQHF.

The chain employs TRBV7-8 and TRBJ2-7, with 8 bases identical to TRBD1. CDR3 length: 15 residues. Germline V gene sequence: CDR1 SGHVS, CDR2 FQNEAQ. Trimming at V came to 3 bases and at J to 4 bases, leaving 8 bases not matched to a gene. The CDR3 sequence: CASSFPRTGRYEQYF. As DNA, the CDR3 is TGTGCCAGCAGCTTCCCAAGGACAGGGAGGTACGAGCAGTACTTC.

The J gene is TRBJ2-5, the V gene TRBV9, with 7 bases identical to TRBD2. J gave up 4 bases and V 5 bases, and 11 bases lay outside the gene matches. The CDR3 contains 15 residues. Germline CDR1 and CDR2: SGDLS and YYNGEE. The CDR3 region is CASSLAVGGGETQYF. CDR3 sequence (DNA): TGTGCCAGCAGTCTAGCAGTTGGGGGGGGAGAGACCCAGTACTTC.

The CDR3, as DNA: TGTGCCAGCAGGGGGAGGGGGGTCTCCTACGAGCAGTACTTC. Residues: CASRGRGVSYEQYF. The V and J genes are TRBV2 and TRBJ2-7, with a tentative D call TRBD2 (7 bases). Trimming cost V 6 bases and J 0 bases, with 12 bases left between them. This CDR3 region has 14 residues. CDR1 is SNHLY and CDR2 is FYNNEI in the germline V gene.

The rearrangement joins TRBV7-8 to TRBJ2-3, with TRBD2 as a possible D gene (7 bases). The CDR3 is 15 residues long. V was cut by 1 base and J by 5 bases, with 13 bases left in between. The germline V gene encodes CDR1 SGHVS and CDR2 FQNEAQ. The CDR3 DNA is TGTGCCAGCAGCTTAGGTGGGGGGGCCGGAGATACGCAGTATTTT. It specifies CASSLGGGAGDTQYF.

The rearrangement links TRBV5-6 to TRBJ2-4; 7 bases line up with TRBD1. Germline CDR1 is SGHDT and CDR2 is YYEEEE. J gave up 1 base and V 4 bases, and 8 bases lay outside the gene matches. The CDR3 is 16 residues long. The CDR3 loop reads CASSSNRGRAKNIQYF. CDR3 nucleotides: TGTGCCAGCAGCAGCAACAGGGGTCGGGCCAAAAACATTCAGTACTTC.

This rearrangement joins TRBV5-1 to TRBJ1-6, with 9 positions matching TRBD1. The junction had 2 bases not matched to a gene; V was cut back by 3 bases and J by 7 bases. The CDR3 consists of 14 residues. CDR1 SGHRS and CDR2 YFSETQ come from the germline V gene. The CDR3 nucleotides read TGCGCCAGCAGCTCGGACAGGGGCAATTCACCCCTCCACTTT. Translated: CASSSDRGNSPLHF.

The rearrangement links TRBV7-2 to TRBJ2-1; TRBD2 might be the D (6 bases). The length of the CDR3 is 16 residues. Germline values: CDR1 SGHTA, CDR2 FQGNSA. Trimming removed 5 bases from V and 8 bases from J, with 22 bases in between. This CDR3 is CASSHQAGRYVDEQFF. In nucleotides, the CDR3 is TGTGCCAGCAGCCACCAGGCGGGACGGTATGTGGATGAGCAGTTCTTC.

This chain joins TRBV9 and TRBJ2-1; possibly TRBD2 for D (6 bases). Trimming took off 0 bases at V and 6 bases at J, with 19 bases between the two ends. The CDR3 totals 17 residues. Germline V gene lookup returns CDR1 SGDLS and CDR2 YYNGEE. DNA of the CDR3: TGTGCCAGCAGCGTAGGAGGATTACTAGCTGGGGGCAATGAGCAGTTCTTC. It translates to CASSVGGLLAGGNEQFF.

The chain is built from TRBV6-1 and TRBJ1-2; 9 bases align to TRBD1. The junction had 7 bases not matched to a gene; V was cut back by 7 bases and J by 4 bases. Germline-derived CDR1 and CDR2 are MNHNS and SASEGT. The CDR3 extends over 14 amino acids. The CDR3: CASNPGQGVYGYTF. The CDR3 DNA reads as TGTGCCAGCAATCCGGGACAGGGCGTCTATGGCTACACCTTC.

This clone has more than one count but fewer than ten. The chain carries TRBV5-4 and TRBJ2-1; 10 bases are shared with TRBD2. Germline CDR1 is SGHNT and CDR2 is YYREEE (reference sequence). The V segment lost 5 bases and the J segment 0 bases; nucleotides outside the gene matches: 17. The CDR3 loop spans 20 amino acids. This chain's CDR3 is CASSSIAGGSPSSSYNEQFF. CDR3 bases: TGTGCCAGCAGTTCCATAGCGGGGGGCTCGCCCTCAAGCTCCTACAATGAGCAGTTCTTC. The variable domain in full, with the rest retrieved from reference TRBV5-4 and TRBJ2-1, is ETGVTQSPTHLIKTRGQQVTLRCSSQSGHNTVSWYQQALGQGPQFIFQYYREEENGRGNFPPRFSGLQFPNYSSELNVNALELDDSALYLCASSSIAGGSPSSSYNEQFFGPGTRLTVL.

This clone was picked up one time. The CDR3 DNA follows: TGTGCCAGCAGCTTAGGGCAGCTGCCGGGTGGCTACACCTTC. Protein sequence: CASSLGQLPGGYTF. The rearrangement uses TRBV7-9 and TRBJ1-2; D unresolved. Trimming stripped 1 base from V and 7 bases from J, with 13 bases between. From germline, CDR1 is SEHNR and CDR2 FQNEAQ (reference sequence). The CDR3 contains 14 residues.

The V and J genes are TRBV7-2 and TRBJ2-7, with D maybe TRBD1 (7 bases). The CDR3 has 13 residues. The germline CDR1 and CDR2 sequences are SGHTA and FQGNSA. V was trimmed by 5 bases and J by 3 bases, leaving 11 bases between them. The CDR3: CASSQGGSYEQYF. The CDR3, as DNA: TGTGCCAGCAGCCAGGGGGGAAGCTACGAGCAGTACTTC.